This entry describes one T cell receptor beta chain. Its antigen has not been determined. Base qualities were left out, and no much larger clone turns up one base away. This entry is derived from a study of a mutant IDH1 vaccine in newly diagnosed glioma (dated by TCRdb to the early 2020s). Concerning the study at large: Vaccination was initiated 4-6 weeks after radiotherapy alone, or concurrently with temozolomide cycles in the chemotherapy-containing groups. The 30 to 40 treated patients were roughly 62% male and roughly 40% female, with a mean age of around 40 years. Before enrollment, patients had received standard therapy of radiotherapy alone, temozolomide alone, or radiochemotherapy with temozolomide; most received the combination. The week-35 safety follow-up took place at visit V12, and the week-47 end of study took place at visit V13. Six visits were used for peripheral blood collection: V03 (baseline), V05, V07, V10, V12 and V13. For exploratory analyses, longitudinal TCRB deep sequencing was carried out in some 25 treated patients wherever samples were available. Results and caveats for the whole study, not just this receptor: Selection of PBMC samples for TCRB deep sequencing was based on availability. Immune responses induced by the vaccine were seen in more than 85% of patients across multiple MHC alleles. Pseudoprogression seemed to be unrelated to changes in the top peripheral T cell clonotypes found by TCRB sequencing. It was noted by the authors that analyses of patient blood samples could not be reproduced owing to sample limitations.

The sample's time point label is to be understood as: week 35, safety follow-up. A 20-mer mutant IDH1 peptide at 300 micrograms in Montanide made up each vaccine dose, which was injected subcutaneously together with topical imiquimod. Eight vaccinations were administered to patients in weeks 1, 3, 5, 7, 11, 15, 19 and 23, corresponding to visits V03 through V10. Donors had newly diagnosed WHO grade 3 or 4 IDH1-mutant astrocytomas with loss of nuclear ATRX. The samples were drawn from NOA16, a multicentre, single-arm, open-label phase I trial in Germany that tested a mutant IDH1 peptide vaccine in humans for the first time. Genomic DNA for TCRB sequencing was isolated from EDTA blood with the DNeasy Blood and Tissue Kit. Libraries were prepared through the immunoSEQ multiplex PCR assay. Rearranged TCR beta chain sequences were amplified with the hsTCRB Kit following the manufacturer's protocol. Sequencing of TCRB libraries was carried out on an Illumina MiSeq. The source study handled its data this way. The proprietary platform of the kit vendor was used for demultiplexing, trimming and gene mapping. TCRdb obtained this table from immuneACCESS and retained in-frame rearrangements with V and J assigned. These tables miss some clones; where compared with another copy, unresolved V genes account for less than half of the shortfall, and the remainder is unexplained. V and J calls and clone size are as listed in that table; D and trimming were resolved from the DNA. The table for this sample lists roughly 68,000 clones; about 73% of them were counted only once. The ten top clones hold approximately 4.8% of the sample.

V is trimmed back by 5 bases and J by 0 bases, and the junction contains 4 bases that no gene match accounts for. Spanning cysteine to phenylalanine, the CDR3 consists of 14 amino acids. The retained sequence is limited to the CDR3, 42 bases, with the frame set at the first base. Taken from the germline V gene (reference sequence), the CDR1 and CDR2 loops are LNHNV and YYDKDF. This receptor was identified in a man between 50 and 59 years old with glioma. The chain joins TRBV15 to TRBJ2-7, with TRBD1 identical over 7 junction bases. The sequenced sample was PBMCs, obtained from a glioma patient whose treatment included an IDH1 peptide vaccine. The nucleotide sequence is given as TGTGCCACCAGCCGTGGACAGGACTCCTACGAGCAGTACTTC. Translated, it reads CATSRGQDSYEQYF.